These 16 T cell receptor beta chains originate from one sample sequenced in a study of technical replicates of blood from a handful of donors. Only in-frame clones appear in the TCRdb table, and some are missing; sequencing was by immunoSEQ multiplex PCR. Of under 15,000 clones in the sample, 60% to 80% were seen once. Sequenced sample: PBMCs. The source of these receptors is a human donor in good health.

The chain combines TRBV30 with TRBJ2-5, with D possibly TRBD2 on 5 matching bases. Germline lookup yields CDR1 GTSNPN and CDR2 SVGIG (reference sequence). The CDR3 is made up of 11 amino acids. Trimming shortened V by 4 bases and J by 4 bases, and 7 bases separated the two germline ends. The chain's CDR3 is CAWTLAETQYF. The DNA of the CDR3 is TGTGCCTGGACCCTAGCAGAGACCCAGTACTTC.

The chain links TRBV19 to TRBJ1-5, with a possible D match to TRBD1 (6 bases). This CDR3 has 15 residues. CDR1 is LNHDA and CDR2 is SQIVND in the germline V gene (reference sequence). V lost 5 bases, J lost 1 base, and 12 bases lay in between. The CDR3 here is CASSPVGGSNQPQHF. For the CDR3, the DNA is TGTGCCAGTAGTCCCGTAGGGGGAAGCAATCAGCCCCAGCATTTT.

The rearrangement joins TRBV18 to TRBJ1-3; 9 positions match TRBD1. Losses at the gene ends were 1 base for V and 3 bases for J; bases not matched to a gene: 1. This CDR3 is built from 15 residues. Germline V CDR1 and CDR2: KGHSH, LQKENI. This chain's CDR3 is CASSPRTGDGNTIYF. The CDR3 DNA reads TGTGCCAGCTCACCACGGACAGGGGATGGAAACACCATATATTTT.

V gene TRBV5-1 combines with J gene TRBJ1-1, with D possibly matching TRBD1 (5 bases). Germline-derived CDR1 and CDR2 are SGHRS and YFSETQ. The CDR3 length is 15 residues. V was trimmed by 1 base and J by 4 bases, leaving 14 bases between them. The CDR3 DNA is TGCGCCAGCAGCTTGAGCCCAGGGTCGGTCACTGAAGCTTTCTTT. Translation: CASSLSPGSVTEAFF.

The V gene is TRBV6-6, the J gene TRBJ2-7, with a tentative D call TRBD2 (5 bases). The CDR3 covers 13 residues. V was shortened by 7 bases and J by 0 bases, with 10 bases between the two germline ends. Germline V gives CDR1 MNHNY, CDR2 SVGAGI (reference sequence). CDR3 in DNA: TGTGCCAGCAACCCTGGGAGCTCCTACGAGCAGTACTTC. Amino acids: CASNPGSSYEQYF.

V is TRBV6-4 and J is TRBJ2-1; 7 bases map to TRBD2. With V trimmed by 3 bases and J by 3 bases, 8 bases remained unmatched. Germline V CDR1 and CDR2: MRHNA, SNTAGT. The CDR3 runs to 16 residues. The CDR3 here is CASSDSHRTSYNEQFF. The CDR3 DNA sequence: TGTGCCAGCAGTGATTCCCACCGGACTAGCTACAATGAGCAGTTCTTC.

V usage is TRBV5-1 and J usage is TRBJ2-1; TRBD2 matches at 7 bases. V lost 1 base, J lost 10 bases, and 11 bases stayed unmatched. The V gene's germline CDR1 is SGHRS and CDR2 YFSETQ. The length of the CDR3 is 15 residues. The CDR3 reads CASSLFNRGEGEQFF. The DNA for the CDR3 is TGCGCCAGCAGCTTGTTCAATCGCGGGGAGGGGGAGCAGTTCTTC. Supplemented by reference TRBV5-1 and TRBJ2-1, the full variable domain reads KAGVTQTPRYLIKTRGQQVTLSCSPISGHRSVSWYQQTPGQGLQFLFEYFSETQRNKGNFPGRFSGRQFSNSRSEMNVSTLELGDSALYLCASSLFNRGEGEQFFGPGTRLTVL.

The chain combines TRBV5-8 with TRBJ2-5, with D unresolved. The CDR3 is 13 amino acids. Germline lookup yields CDR1 SGHTS and CDR2 YDEGEE. V was pared by 7 bases and J by 1 base, with 11 bases between. DNA for the CDR3: TGTGCCAGCCCCCCGAGAAGCCAAGAGACCCAGTACTTC. Residues: CASPPRSQETQYF.

V is TRBV6-6 and J is TRBJ2-7, with a weak D call TRBD1 (6 bases). Germline-derived CDR1 and CDR2 are MNHNY and SVGAGI (reference sequence). The CDR3 runs to 16 residues. Trimming shortened V by 2 bases and J by 3 bases, and 17 bases separated the two germline ends. CDR3 in DNA: TGTGCCAGCAGTTACCTAGGGACATTAGGATTCTACGAGCAGTACTTC. Its translation: CASSYLGTLGFYEQYF.

A single count supports this clone. This chain links TRBV29-1 with TRBJ1-2, with 8 bases lining up with TRBD1. This CDR3 contains 11 residues. CDR1 is SQVTM, CDR2 ANQGSEA, per germline. Unmatched junction bases numbered 2, after V lost 3 bases and J lost 8 bases. The CDR3 nucleotides are TGCAGCGTTGACAGGGGGCACGGCTACACCTTC. It encodes CSVDRGHGYTF. Variable domain in full (rest from reference TRBV29-1 and TRBJ1-2): SAVISQKPSRDICQRGTSLTIQCQVDSQVTMMFWYRQQPGQSLTLIATANQGSEATYESGFVIDKFPISRPNLTFSTLTVSNMSPEDSSIYLCSVDRGHGYTFGSGTRLTVV.

This clone has just one count. This CDR3 reads CASSTGYEQYF. CDR3 coding DNA: TGTGCCAGCTCGACTGGGTACGAGCAGTACTTC. The chain uses TRBV18 and TRBJ2-7; D gene uncertain. Germline lookup yields CDR1 KGHSH and CDR2 LQKENI. Trimming pared 6 bases from V and 4 bases from J, leaving 7 bases between. CDR3 length: 11 amino acids.

The chain employs TRBV7-2 and TRBJ2-5; TRBD1 matches at 9 bases. The CDR3 has 15 amino acids. The ends lost 2 bases at V and 5 bases at J; junction bases unmatched: 6. CDR1 SGHTA and CDR2 FQGNSA come from the germline V gene. The CDR3, as DNA: TGTGCCAGCAGCTTATTGGGACAGGGCTTCGAGACCCAGTACTTC. It codes for CASSLLGQGFETQYF.

This chain joins TRBV5-1 and TRBJ2-7; weak D call: TRBD1 (6 bases). CDR3 length equals 15 residues. V dropped 3 bases and J dropped 1 base, with 14 bases sitting between them. CDR1 and CDR2 (germline): SGHRS, YFSETQ. CDR3 sequence: CASSSAEQGSYEQYF. In nucleotides, the CDR3 is TGCGCCAGCAGCTCTGCGGAACAGGGATCCTACGAGCAGTACTTC. The variable domain in full, completed from reference TRBV5-1 and TRBJ2-7, reads KAGVTQTPRYLIKTRGQQVTLSCSPISGHRSVSWYQQTPGQGLQFLFEYFSETQRNKGNFPGRFSGRQFSNSRSEMNVSTLELGDSALYLCASSSAEQGSYEQYFGPGTRLTVT.

This clone was recorded a few times. The chain combines TRBV13 with TRBJ2-1; unclear D gene. Germline CDR1 and CDR2: PRHDT and FYEKMQ (reference sequence). The CDR3 has 12 residues. Trimming left V 7 bases short and J 1 base short, with 5 bases between. CDR3 nucleotides: TGTGCCAGCACTCGGTCCTACAATGAGCAGTTCTTC. It specifies CASTRSYNEQFF.

This chain uses TRBV27 with TRBJ2-2; 13 bases map to TRBD2. After removal of 4 bases from V and 5 bases from J, the junction contained 1 base not matched to a gene. The CDR3 loop spans 15 amino acids. Germline V gene data show CDR1 as MNHEY and CDR2 as SMNVEV (reference sequence). CDR3: CASSWTSGRTGELFF. In DNA, the CDR3 is TGTGCCAGCAGTTGGACTAGCGGGAGAACCGGGGAGCTGTTTTTT.

The chain combines TRBV11-3 with TRBJ2-1; 12 bases are shared with TRBD2. The germline gives CDR1 SGHNT, CDR2 YENEEA. V dropped 1 base and J dropped 3; count of bases not matched to a gene: 1. The length of the CDR3 is 16 residues. CDR3 in amino acids: CASSLGLAGVYNEQFF. The CDR3 DNA follows: TGTGCCAGCAGCTTAGGACTAGCGGGAGTCTACAATGAGCAGTTCTTC.